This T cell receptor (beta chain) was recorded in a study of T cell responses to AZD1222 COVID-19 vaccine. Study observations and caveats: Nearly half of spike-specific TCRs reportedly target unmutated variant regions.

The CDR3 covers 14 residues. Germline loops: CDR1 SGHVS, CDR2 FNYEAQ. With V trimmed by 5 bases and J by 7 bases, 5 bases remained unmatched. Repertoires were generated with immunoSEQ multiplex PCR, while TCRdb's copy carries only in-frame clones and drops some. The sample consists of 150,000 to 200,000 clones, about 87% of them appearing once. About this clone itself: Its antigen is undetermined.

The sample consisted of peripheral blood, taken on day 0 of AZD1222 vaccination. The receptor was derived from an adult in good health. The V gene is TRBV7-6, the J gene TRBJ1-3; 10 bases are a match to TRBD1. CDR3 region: CASSAPGQGNTIYF. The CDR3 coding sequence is TGTGCCAGCAGCGCGCCGGGACAGGGGAACACCATATATTTT.